The clone carrying this TCR beta chain was observed a few times. Donor samples were obtained from healthy Caucasian individuals from Russia, aged about 6 to 100. The second PCR ran roughly 6 to 11 cycles with a sample-barcoded 5' primer and J-beta primers. The template-switch adaptor was a 5' adaptor with 12 random nucleotides. It tagged each cDNA molecule. Each single sample gave us at least 3 million CDR3-containing paired-end reads. TCRdb independently ran MiXCR on the 5' RACE reads; one entry per CDR3 protein. The sample lists around 600,000 distinct CDR3 sequences; about 45% were seen once. This record comes from a study of blood T cells in healthy people across ages. This CDR3 is built from 16 residues. Trimming cost V 5 bases and J 0 bases, with 15 bases left between them. The germline CDR1 and CDR2 sequences are SGHTA and FQGNSA.

Sequencing was carried out using blood. This rearrangement joins TRBV7-2 to TRBJ2-3; no reliable D call. The receptor comes from an older man in good health. The chain's CDR3 is CASSARLVSSTDTQYF. The CDR3 DNA reads as TGTGCCAGCAGCGCCAGACTTGTTTCTAGCACAGATACGCAGTATTTT.